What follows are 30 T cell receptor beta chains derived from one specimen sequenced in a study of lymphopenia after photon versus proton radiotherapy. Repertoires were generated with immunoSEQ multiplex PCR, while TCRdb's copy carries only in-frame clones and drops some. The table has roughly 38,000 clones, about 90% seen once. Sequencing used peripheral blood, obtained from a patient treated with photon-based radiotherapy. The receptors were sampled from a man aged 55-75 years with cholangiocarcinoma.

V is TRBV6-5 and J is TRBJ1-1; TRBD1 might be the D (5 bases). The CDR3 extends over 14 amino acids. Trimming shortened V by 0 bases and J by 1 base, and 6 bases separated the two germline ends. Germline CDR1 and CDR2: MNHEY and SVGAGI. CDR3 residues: CASSYSGGNTEAFF. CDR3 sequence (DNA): TGTGCCAGCAGTTACTCGGGGGGGAACACTGAAGCTTTCTTT.

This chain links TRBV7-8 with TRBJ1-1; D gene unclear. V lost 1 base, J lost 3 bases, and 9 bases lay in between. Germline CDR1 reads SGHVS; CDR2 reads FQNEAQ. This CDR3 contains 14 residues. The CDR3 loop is CASSLGREYTEAFF. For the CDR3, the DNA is TGTGCCAGCAGCTTAGGTCGGGAATACACTGAAGCTTTCTTT.

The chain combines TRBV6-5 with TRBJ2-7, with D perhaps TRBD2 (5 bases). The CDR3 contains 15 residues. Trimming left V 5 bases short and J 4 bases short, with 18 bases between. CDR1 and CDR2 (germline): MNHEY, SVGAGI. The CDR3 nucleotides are TGTGCCAGCAGTGCCTTTCAACAGACTACTTACGAGCAGTACTTC. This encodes CASSAFQQTTYEQYF.

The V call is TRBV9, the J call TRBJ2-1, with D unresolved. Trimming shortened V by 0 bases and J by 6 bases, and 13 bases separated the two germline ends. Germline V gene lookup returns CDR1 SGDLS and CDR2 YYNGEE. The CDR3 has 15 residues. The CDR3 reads CASSVDVGGLNEQFF. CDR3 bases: TGTGCCAGCAGCGTAGATGTGGGTGGCCTCAATGAGCAGTTCTTC.

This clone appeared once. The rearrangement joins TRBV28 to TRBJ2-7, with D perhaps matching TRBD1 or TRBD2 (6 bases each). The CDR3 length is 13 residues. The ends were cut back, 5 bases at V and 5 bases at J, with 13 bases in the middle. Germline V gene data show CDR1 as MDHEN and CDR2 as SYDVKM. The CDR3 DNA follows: TGTGCCAGCAGTGTTGGGGGGCGCAACGAGCAGTACTTC. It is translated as CASSVGGRNEQYF.

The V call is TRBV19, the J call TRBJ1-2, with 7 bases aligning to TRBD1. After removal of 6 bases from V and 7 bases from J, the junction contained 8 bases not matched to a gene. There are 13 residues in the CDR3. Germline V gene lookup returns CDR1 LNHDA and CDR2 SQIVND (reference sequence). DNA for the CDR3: TGTGCCAGTAGCTCACAGGGGTTGAGTGGCTACACCTTC. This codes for CASSSQGLSGYTF.

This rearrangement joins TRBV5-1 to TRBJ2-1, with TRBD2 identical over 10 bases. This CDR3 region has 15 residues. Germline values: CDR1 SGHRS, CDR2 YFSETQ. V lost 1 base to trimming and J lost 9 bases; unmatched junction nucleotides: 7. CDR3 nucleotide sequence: TGCGCCAGCAGCTTGCGAGCGGGAGGGGACGGTGAGCAGTTCTTC. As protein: CASSLRAGGDGEQFF. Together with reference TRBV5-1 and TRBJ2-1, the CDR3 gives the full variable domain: KAGVTQTPRYLIKTRGQQVTLSCSPISGHRSVSWYQQTPGQGLQFLFEYFSETQRNKGNFPGRFSGRQFSNSRSEMNVSTLELGDSALYLCASSLRAGGDGEQFFGPGTRLTVL.

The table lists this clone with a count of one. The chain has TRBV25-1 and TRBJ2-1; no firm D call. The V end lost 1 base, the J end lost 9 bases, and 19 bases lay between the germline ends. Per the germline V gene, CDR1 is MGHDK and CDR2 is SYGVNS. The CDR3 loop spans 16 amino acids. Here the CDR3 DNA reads TGTGCCAGCAGTGAATCAGTGTCCTCCATATACGGTGAGCAGTTCTTC. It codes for CASSESVSSIYGEQFF.

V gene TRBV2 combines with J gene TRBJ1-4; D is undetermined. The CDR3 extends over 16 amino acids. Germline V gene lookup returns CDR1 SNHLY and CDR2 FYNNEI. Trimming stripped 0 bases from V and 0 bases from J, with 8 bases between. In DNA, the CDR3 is TGTGCCAGCAGTGAAGCAAAAGGTACAACTAATGAAAAACTGTTTTTT. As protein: CASSEAKGTTNEKLFF.

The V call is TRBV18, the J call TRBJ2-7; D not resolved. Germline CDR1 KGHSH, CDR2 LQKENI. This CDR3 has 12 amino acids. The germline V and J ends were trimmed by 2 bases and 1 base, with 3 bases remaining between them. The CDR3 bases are TGTGCCAGCTCACCAGGATCCTACGAGCAGTACTTC. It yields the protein CASSPGSYEQYF. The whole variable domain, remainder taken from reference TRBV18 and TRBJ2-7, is NAGVMQNPRHLVRRRGQEARLRCSPMKGHSHVYWYRQLPEEGLKFMVYLQKENIIDESGMPKERFSAEFPKEGPSILRIQQVVRGDSAAYFCASSPGSYEQYFGPGTRLTVT.

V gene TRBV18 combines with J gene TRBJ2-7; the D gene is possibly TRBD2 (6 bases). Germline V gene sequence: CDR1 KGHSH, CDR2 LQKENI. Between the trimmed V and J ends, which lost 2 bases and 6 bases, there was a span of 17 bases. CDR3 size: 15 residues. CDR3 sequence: CASSPENNRAGEQYF. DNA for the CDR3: TGTGCCAGCTCACCAGAGAACAACCGAGCGGGCGAGCAGTACTTC. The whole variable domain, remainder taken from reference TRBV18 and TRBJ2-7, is NAGVMQNPRHLVRRRGQEARLRCSPMKGHSHVYWYRQLPEEGLKFMVYLQKENIIDESGMPKERFSAEFPKEGPSILRIQQVVRGDSAAYFCASSPENNRAGEQYFGPGTRLTVT.

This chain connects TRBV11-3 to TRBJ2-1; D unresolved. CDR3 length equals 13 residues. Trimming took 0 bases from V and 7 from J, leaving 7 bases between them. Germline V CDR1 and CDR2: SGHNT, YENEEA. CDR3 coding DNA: TGTGCCAGCAGCTTAGAGGCCTGGAATGAGCAGTTCTTC. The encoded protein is CASSLEAWNEQFF. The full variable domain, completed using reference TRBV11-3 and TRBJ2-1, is EAGVVQSPRYKIIEKKQPVAFWCNPISGHNTLYWYLQNLGQGPELLIRYENEEAVDDSQLPKDRFSAERLKGVDSTLKIQPAELGDSAVYLCASSLEAWNEQFFGPGTRLTVL.

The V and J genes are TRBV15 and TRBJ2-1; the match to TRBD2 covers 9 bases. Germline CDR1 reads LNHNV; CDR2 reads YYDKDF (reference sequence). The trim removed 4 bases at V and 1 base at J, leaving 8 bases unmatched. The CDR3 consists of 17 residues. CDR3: CATSKRAGGSSYNEQFF. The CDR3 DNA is TGTGCCACCAGCAAACGCGCGGGGGGGAGTTCCTACAATGAGCAGTTCTTC.

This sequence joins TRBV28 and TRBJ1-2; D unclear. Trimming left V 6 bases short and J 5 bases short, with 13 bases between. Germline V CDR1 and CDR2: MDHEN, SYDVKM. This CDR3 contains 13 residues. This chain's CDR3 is CASSFRALYGYTF. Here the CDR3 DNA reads TGTGCCAGCAGCTTCAGAGCTCTTTATGGCTACACCTTC.

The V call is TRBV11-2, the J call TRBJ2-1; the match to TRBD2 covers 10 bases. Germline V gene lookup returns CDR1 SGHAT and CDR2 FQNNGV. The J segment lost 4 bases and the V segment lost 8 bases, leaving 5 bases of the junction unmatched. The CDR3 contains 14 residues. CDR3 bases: TGTGCCAGCCACGTTAGCGGGAGGTACAATGAGCAGTTCTTC. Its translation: CASHVSGRYNEQFF.

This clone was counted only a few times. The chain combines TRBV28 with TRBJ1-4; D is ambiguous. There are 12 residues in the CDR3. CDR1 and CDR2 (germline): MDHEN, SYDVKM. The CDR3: CATMAVNEKLFF. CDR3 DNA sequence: TGTGCAACGATGGCAGTTAATGAAAAACTGTTTTTT.

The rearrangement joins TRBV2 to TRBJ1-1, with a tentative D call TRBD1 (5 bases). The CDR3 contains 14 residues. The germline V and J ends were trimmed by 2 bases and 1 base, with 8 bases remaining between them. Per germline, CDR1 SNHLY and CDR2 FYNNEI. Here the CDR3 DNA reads TGTGCCAGCAGTGAATTGGGGGAGAACACTGAAGCTTTCTTT. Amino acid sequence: CASSELGENTEAFF.

CDR3 coding DNA: TGTGCCAGCAGCTGGTCTAGCGGGGGTGAGACCCAGTACTTC. As protein: CASSWSSGGETQYF. The chain uses TRBV5-6 and TRBJ2-5, with 10 bases matching TRBD2. Germline CDR1 and CDR2: SGHDT and YYEEEE. With V trimmed by 3 bases and J by 5 bases, 4 bases remained unmatched. The CDR3 is 14 amino acids.

The CDR3 DNA is TGCGCCAGCAGCCAAGATCCGGGCAGGGGGCTGTCAGATACGCAGTATTTT. The encoded protein is CASSQDPGRGLSDTQYF. This rearrangement joins TRBV4-3 to TRBJ2-3, with 8 nucleotides matching TRBD1. Germline loops: CDR1 LGHNA, CDR2 YSLEER. This CDR3 has 17 amino acids. With 0 bases clipped from V and 4 bases from J, the junction kept 9 bases outside the gene matches.

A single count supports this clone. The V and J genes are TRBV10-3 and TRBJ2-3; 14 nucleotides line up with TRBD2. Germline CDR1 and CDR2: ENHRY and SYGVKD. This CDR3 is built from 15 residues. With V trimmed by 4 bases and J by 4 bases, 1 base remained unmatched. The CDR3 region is CAISGGLAGADTQYF. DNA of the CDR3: TGTGCCATCAGTGGGGGACTAGCGGGAGCAGATACGCAGTATTTT.

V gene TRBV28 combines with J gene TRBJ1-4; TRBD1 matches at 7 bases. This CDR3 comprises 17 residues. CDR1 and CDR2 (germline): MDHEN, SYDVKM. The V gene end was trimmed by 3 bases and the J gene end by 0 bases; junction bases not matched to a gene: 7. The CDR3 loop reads CASSLTGYGATNEKLFF. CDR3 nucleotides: TGTGCCAGCAGTTTGACAGGGTATGGGGCAACTAATGAAAAACTGTTTTTT.

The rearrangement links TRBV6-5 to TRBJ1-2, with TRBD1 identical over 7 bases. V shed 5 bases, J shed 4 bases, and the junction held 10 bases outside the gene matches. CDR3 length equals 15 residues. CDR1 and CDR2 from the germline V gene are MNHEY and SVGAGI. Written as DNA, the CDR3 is TGTGCCAGCAGTCGAGAAGGACAGGCCGCCTATGGCTACACCTTC. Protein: CASSREGQAAYGYTF.

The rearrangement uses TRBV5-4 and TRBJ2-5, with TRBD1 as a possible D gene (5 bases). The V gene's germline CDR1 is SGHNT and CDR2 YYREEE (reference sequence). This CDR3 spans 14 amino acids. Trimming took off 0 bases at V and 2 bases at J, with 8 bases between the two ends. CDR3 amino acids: CASSLVSGQETQYF. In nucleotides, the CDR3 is TGTGCCAGCAGCTTGGTTTCAGGGCAAGAGACCCAGTACTTC.

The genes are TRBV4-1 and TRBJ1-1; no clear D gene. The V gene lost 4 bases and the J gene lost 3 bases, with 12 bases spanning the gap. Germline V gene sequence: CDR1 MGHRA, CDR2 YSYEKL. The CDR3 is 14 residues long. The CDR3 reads CASSLIAGDTEAFF. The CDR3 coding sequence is TGCGCCAGCAGCCTTATAGCAGGAGACACTGAAGCTTTCTTT.

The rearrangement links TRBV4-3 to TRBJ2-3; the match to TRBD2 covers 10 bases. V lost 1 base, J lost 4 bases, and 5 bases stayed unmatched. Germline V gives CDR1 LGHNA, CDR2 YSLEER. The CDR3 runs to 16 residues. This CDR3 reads CASSQGSGGASDTQYF. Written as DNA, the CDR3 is TGCGCCAGCAGCCAAGGAAGCGGGGGGGCATCAGATACGCAGTATTTT.

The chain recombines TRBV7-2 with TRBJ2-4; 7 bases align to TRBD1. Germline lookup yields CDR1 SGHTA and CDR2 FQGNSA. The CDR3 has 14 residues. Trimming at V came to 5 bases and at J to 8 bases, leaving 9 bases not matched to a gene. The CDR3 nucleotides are TGTGCCAGCAGCGAGTCGACAGGGAAAGACATTCAGTACTTC. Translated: CASSESTGKDIQYF.

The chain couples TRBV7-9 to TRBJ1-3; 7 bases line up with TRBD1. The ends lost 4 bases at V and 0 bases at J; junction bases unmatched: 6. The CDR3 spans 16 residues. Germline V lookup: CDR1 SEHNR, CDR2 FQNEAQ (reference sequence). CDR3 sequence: CASSSPGQTSGNTIYF. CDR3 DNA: TGTGCCAGCAGCTCACCGGGACAGACCTCTGGAAACACCATATATTTT.

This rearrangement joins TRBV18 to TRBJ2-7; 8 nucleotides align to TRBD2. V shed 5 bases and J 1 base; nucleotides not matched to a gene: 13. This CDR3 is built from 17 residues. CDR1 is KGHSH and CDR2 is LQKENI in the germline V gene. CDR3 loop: CASSTDPGTRGSYEQYF. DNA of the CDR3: TGTGCCAGCTCAACAGATCCGGGGACTAGGGGATCCTACGAGCAGTACTTC.

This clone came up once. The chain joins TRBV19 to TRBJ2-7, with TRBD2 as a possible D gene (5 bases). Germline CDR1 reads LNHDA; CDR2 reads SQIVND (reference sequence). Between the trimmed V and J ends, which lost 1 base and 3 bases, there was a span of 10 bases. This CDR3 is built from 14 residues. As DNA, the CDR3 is TGTGCCAGTAGTATAGGTCGGGGAAACTACGAGCAGTACTTC. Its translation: CASSIGRGNYEQYF.

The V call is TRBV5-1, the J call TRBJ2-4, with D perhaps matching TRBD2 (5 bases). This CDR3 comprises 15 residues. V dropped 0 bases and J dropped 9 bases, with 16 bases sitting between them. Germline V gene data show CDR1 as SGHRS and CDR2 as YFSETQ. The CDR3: CASSLGTPRVGIQYF. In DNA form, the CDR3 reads TGCGCCAGCAGCTTGGGGACTCCCCGGGTAGGCATTCAGTACTTC.